These 6 T cell receptor beta chains share one sample of origin, sequenced in a study of shared clonotypes between healthy human individuals. In the naive CD8 group, cells lacked CD45RO and were positively selected for CCR7, so terminally differentiated effector memory CD45RA+ cells were left out. Produced via immunoSEQ multiplex PCR; TCRdb's table is partial and in-frame only. The data hold roughly 850,000 clones, with roughly 96% observed a single time. The material sequenced was naive CD8+ T cells sorted from blood. Source of these receptors: a man between 25 and 39 years old in good health.

The V and J genes are TRBV7-9 and TRBJ2-1, with TRBD2 matching over 9 bases. V lost 2 bases and J lost 7; bases outside the gene matches: 6. This CDR3 has 15 amino acids. Germline V lookup: CDR1 SEHNR, CDR2 FQNEAQ (reference sequence). The CDR3 nucleotides read TGTGCCAGCAGCTTAAGAGCGGGGGGAGGGAATGAGCAGTTCTTC. This sequence encodes CASSLRAGGGNEQFF.

This chain joins TRBV28 and TRBJ1-2; D is undetermined. The germline V and J ends were trimmed by 4 bases and 3 bases, with 12 bases remaining between them. The CDR3 has 14 residues. From germline, CDR1 is MDHEN and CDR2 SYDVKM. The CDR3 spells CASSYRKRHYGYTF. CDR3 coding DNA: TGTGCCAGCAGTTACAGAAAAAGACACTATGGCTACACCTTC.

The rearrangement uses TRBV7-3 and TRBJ2-7; possibly TRBD1 for D (5 bases). Germline CDR1 and CDR2: SGHTA and FQGTGA. Trimming took off 5 bases at V and 3 bases at J, with 11 bases between the two ends. The CDR3 has 13 amino acids. The CDR3 DNA sequence: TGTGCCAGCAGCCCACAGGACCGCTACGAGCAGTACTTC. Translation gives CASSPQDRYEQYF.

The DNA for the CDR3 is TGTGCCAGTAGTTTGGCGGGAGCGTTGGACGAGCAGTACTTC. Its protein is CASSLAGALDEQYF. The rearrangement joins TRBV19 to TRBJ2-7, with 7 bases fitting TRBD2. V was clipped by 5 bases and J by 5 bases; unmatched bases: 9. This CDR3 has 14 amino acids. Germline V gene data show CDR1 as LNHDA and CDR2 as SQIVND (reference sequence).

The chain is built from TRBV29-1 and TRBJ2-7; possibly TRBD2 for D (6 bases). V was cut by 4 bases and J by 2 bases, with 9 bases left in between. The CDR3 has 12 amino acids. The V gene's germline CDR1 is SQVTM and CDR2 ANQGSEA. CDR3 sequence: CSVGGEAYEQYF. The CDR3, as DNA: TGCAGCGTTGGAGGGGAGGCCTACGAGCAGTACTTC.

V and J are TRBV29-1 and TRBJ2-2, with 7 bases matching TRBD2. V lost 0 bases and J lost 5; bases outside the gene matches: 6. Germline V gene lookup returns CDR1 SQVTM and CDR2 ANQGSEA. The CDR3 covers 15 residues. The CDR3 is CSVEDAGEGTGELFF. The CDR3 DNA is TGCAGCGTTGAAGATGCGGGAGAAGGGACCGGGGAGCTGTTTTTT.